These 27 T cell receptor beta chains share one sample of origin, sequenced in a study of PD-1 blockade in classical Hodgkin lymphoma. This sample's time point: cycle 4 day 1 (C4D1), after less than 7 weeks of nivolumab. Each patient relapsed following autologous stem cell transplantation, and prior brentuximab vedotin exposure differed. Produced via immunoSEQ multiplex PCR; TCRdb's table is partial and in-frame only. Of tens of thousands of clones in the sample, around 87% were seen once. Sequenced material: peripheral blood mononuclear cells (PBMCs), taken before the fourth cycle of nivolumab. All receptors derive from a human donor with classical Hodgkin lymphoma.

The rearrangement joins TRBV27 to TRBJ2-7; D not certain. The germline V gene encodes CDR1 MNHEY and CDR2 SMNVEV (reference sequence). Trimming took 3 bases from V and 0 from J, leaving 9 bases between them. The CDR3 loop spans 14 amino acids. CDR3: CASSFGRLSYEQYF. DNA for the CDR3: TGTGCCAGCAGTTTCGGAAGACTCTCCTACGAGCAGTACTTC.

The V call is TRBV7-8, the J call TRBJ2-3, with 9 bases matching TRBD2. This CDR3 comprises 16 residues. Germline V gene data show CDR1 as SGHVS and CDR2 as FQNEAQ. V dropped 1 base and J dropped 3; count of bases not matched to a gene: 5. CDR3 coding DNA: TGTGCCAGCAGCTTAGGCGGGAGGGCCATAACAGATACGCAGTATTTT. This gives the protein CASSLGGRAITDTQYF.

This chain uses TRBV30 with TRBJ2-1; TRBD1 is a possible D gene (7 bases). This CDR3 is built from 15 residues. In germline, CDR1 is GTSNPN, CDR2 SVGIG (reference sequence). Deletions cut 0 bases from V and 3 bases from J, with 12 bases between. The DNA of the CDR3 is TGTGCCTGGAGTGTTGGGCAGGGGGGCTACAATGAGCAGTTCTTC. Its protein is CAWSVGQGGYNEQFF.

The chain is built from TRBV5-1 and TRBJ2-5, with D unclear. TRBJ2-7 explains the end of the DNA better; the J call may be wrong. The CDR3 sequence is 17 residues long. Germline CDR1 is SGHRS and CDR2 is YFSETQ. CDR3 DNA: TGCGCCAGCAGCTTGGGGCATAGTCTCAAAGGCCTCTACGAGCAGTACTTC. Translation gives CASSLGHSLKGLYEQYF.

This rearrangement joins TRBV7-8 to TRBJ1-1; possible D gene TRBD1, 6 bases. Trimming removed 3 bases at V and 2 bases at J, with 10 bases between. Germline CDR1 is SGHVS and CDR2 is FQNEAQ. The CDR3 covers 14 residues. The CDR3 DNA sequence: TGTGCCAGCAGCTTCTACAGGGTCAACACTGAAGCTTTCTTT. Amino acids: CASSFYRVNTEAFF.

The chain is built from TRBV5-1 and TRBJ1-4, with 7 nucleotides matching TRBD1. Germline assignment: CDR1 SGHRS and CDR2 YFSETQ. This CDR3 contains 16 residues. Unmatched junction bases numbered 9, after V lost 4 bases and J lost 3 bases. The CDR3 nucleotides are TGCGCCAGCAGCACCCAGACAGGGATCGCTAATGAAAAACTGTTTTTT. This encodes CASSTQTGIANEKLFF.

The V gene is TRBV9, the J gene TRBJ2-3; D remains unclear. CDR3 size: 16 residues. Germline V lookup: CDR1 SGDLS, CDR2 YYNGEE. V lost 3 bases, J lost 2 bases, and 16 bases lay in between. CDR3 residues: CASSAGDTWATDTQYF. CDR3 DNA: TGTGCCAGCAGCGCCGGAGACACGTGGGCCACAGATACGCAGTATTTT. Based on the CDR3 plus reference TRBV9 and TRBJ2-3, the full variable domain is DSGVTQTPKHLITATGQRVTLRCSPRSGDLSVYWYQQSLDQGLQFLIQYYNGEERAKGNILERFSAQQFPDLHSELNLSSLELGDSALYFCASSAGDTWATDTQYFGPGTRLTVL.

The rearrangement joins TRBV18 to TRBJ1-1; D not resolved. Trimming pared 6 bases from V and 2 bases from J, leaving 16 bases between. The CDR3 has 15 residues. Germline loops: CDR1 KGHSH, CDR2 LQKENI. The CDR3 spells CASSGIVGFNTEAFF. CDR3 nucleotides: TGTGCCAGCTCCGGGATTGTTGGATTCAACACTGAAGCTTTCTTT.

This clone was found once. The rearrangement links TRBV5-1 to TRBJ2-5, with 7 bases lining up with TRBD2. The ends lost 4 bases at V and 3 bases at J; junction bases unmatched: 6. This CDR3 contains 14 residues. Germline CDR1 reads SGHRS; CDR2 reads YFSETQ. The CDR3 DNA sequence: TGCGCCAGCAGCCGCGGACTAGTCGAAGAGACCCAGTACTTC. Its translation is CASSRGLVEETQYF.

In this sample, this clone turned up once. This rearrangement joins TRBV7-2 to TRBJ2-5, with a tentative D call TRBD1 (5 bases). The J call could be wrong; TRBJ2-7 is a better fit for the DNA end. CDR3 length: 14 residues. Germline loops: CDR1 SGHTA, CDR2 FQGNSA. CDR3 sequence reads: CASSLDRTTGEQYF. The CDR3 nucleotides are TGTGCCAGCAGCTTAGACAGGACGACGGGCGAGCAGTACTTC.

The rearrangement joins TRBV7-3 to TRBJ2-2; TRBD1 is a possible D gene (5 bases). V was clipped by 1 base and J by 1 base, with 13 bases between them. The length of the CDR3 is 17 residues. Per germline, CDR1 SGHTA and CDR2 FQGTGA. Written as DNA, the CDR3 is TGTGCCAGCAGCTTAATCCGACAGAATAAGAACACCGGGGAGCTGTTTTTT. Protein product: CASSLIRQNKNTGELFF.

The gene calls are TRBV2 and TRBJ2-2; 7 bases align to TRBD1. CDR1 is SNHLY, CDR2 FYNNEI, per germline. CDR3 length equals 16 residues. Trimming took 10 bases from V and 1 from J; bases not matched to a gene: 12. The CDR3: CAIPGTASRNTGELFF. As DNA, the CDR3 is TGTGCCATCCCGGGGACAGCGTCGAGGAACACCGGGGAGCTGTTTTTT. Full variable domain (remainder filled in from reference TRBV2 and TRBJ2-2): EPEVTQTPSHQVTQMGQEVILRCVPISNHLYFYWYRQILGQKVEFLVSFYNNEISEKSEIFDDQFSVERPDGSNFTLKIRSTKLEDSAMYFCAIPGTASRNTGELFFGEGSRLTVL.

This clone is a singleton in its sample. The chain combines TRBV5-4 with TRBJ2-3; D is uncertain. There are 12 residues in the CDR3. CDR1 and CDR2 from the germline V gene are SGHNT and YYREEE (reference sequence). V gave up 1 base and J gave up 0 bases, with 0 bases separating them. The CDR3 sequence is CASSLSTDTQYF. The CDR3 coding sequence is TGTGCCAGCAGCTTGAGCACAGATACGCAGTATTTT.

The CDR3 DNA reads TGTGCCAGCAGTTCTTTAAGACTAGCGACAAAGCCTAGGGCCGGGGAGCTGTTTTTT. Its protein product is CASSSLRLATKPRAGELFF. The gene calls are TRBV2 and TRBJ2-2; 8 bases agree with TRBD2. Germline V CDR1 and CDR2: SNHLY, FYNNEI. The ends lost 5 bases at V and 6 bases at J; junction bases unmatched: 20. The CDR3 is 19 residues long.

A single count supports this clone. This chain uses TRBV21-1 with TRBJ1-5. TRBV21-1 is assigned pseudogene status. The CDR3 length is 15 residues. This CDR3 reads CASRKGGARGQPQHF. CDR3 coding DNA: TGTGCCAGCAGGAAAGGTGGGGCGCGGGGTCAGCCCCAGCATTTT.

This chain joins TRBV9 and TRBJ2-7; D remains ambiguous. Germline CDR1 reads SGDLS; CDR2 reads YYNGEE. The CDR3 extends over 14 amino acids. The V gene lost 0 bases and the J gene lost 1 base, with 8 bases spanning the gap. CDR3 in amino acids: CASSVGAFSYEQYF. The CDR3 bases are TGTGCCAGCAGCGTAGGGGCCTTTTCCTACGAGCAGTACTTC.

V is TRBV27 and J is TRBJ2-1; 9 positions agree with TRBD2. With V trimmed by 3 bases and J by 0 bases, 0 bases remained unmatched. Germline-derived CDR1 and CDR2 are MNHEY and SMNVEV (reference sequence). The CDR3 sequence is 15 residues long. In DNA form, the CDR3 reads TGTGCCAGCAGTTTGACTAGCGGCTCCTACAATGAGCAGTTCTTC. It specifies CASSLTSGSYNEQFF.

The CDR3 DNA follows: TGTGCCAGCCCGAAAGATGGATCAGATACGCAGTATTTT. It translates to CASPKDGSDTQYF. V usage is TRBV18 and J usage is TRBJ2-3; D uncertain. Germline V lookup: CDR1 KGHSH, CDR2 LQKENI. The CDR3 extends over 13 amino acids. V was clipped by 8 bases and J by 4 bases, with 13 bases between them.

The rearrangement links TRBV2 to TRBJ1-1, with D possibly TRBD1 on 5 matching bases. This CDR3 is 13 amino acids long. The V and J ends lost 4 bases and 3 bases respectively, with 9 bases between them. Germline assignment: CDR1 SNHLY and CDR2 FYNNEI. CDR3 in amino acids: CASSARGDTEAFF. The DNA of the CDR3 is TGTGCCAGCAGTGCTCGAGGGGACACTGAAGCTTTCTTT.

The rearrangement links TRBV7-9 to TRBJ1-1; no clear D. V was pared by 4 bases and J by 4 bases, with 22 bases between. Per germline, CDR1 SEHNR and CDR2 FQNEAQ (reference sequence). This CDR3 has 17 residues. In DNA, the CDR3 is TGTGCCAGCAGCTACCCCCTCCCCGGGCCCCGCGGCACTGAAGCTTTCTTT. It codes for CASSYPLPGPRGTEAFF.

The chain links TRBV9 to TRBJ2-2; no definite D call. Germline V gives CDR1 SGDLS, CDR2 YYNGEE. CDR3 length equals 14 residues. V was trimmed by 0 bases and J by 0 bases, leaving 3 bases between them. Here the CDR3 DNA reads TGTGCCAGCAGCGTAGCTCCGAACACCGGGGAGCTGTTTTTT. Protein: CASSVAPNTGELFF.

The V gene is TRBV6-6, the J gene TRBJ2-4, with D maybe TRBD2 (6 bases). Germline CDR1 MNHNY, CDR2 SVGAGI (reference sequence). Trimming removed 5 bases from V and 0 bases from J, with 14 bases in between. The CDR3 is 16 residues long. The CDR3 coding sequence is TGTGCCAGCAGTATAAGTAGCGGAGTAGCCAAAAACATTCAGTACTTC. Translation gives CASSISSGVAKNIQYF.

V gene TRBV5-1 combines with J gene TRBJ2-7, with TRBD2 matching 11 bases. Germline values: CDR1 SGHRS, CDR2 YFSETQ. V trimming: 7 bases; J trimming: 0 bases; junction bases outside the gene matches: 6. This CDR3 has 15 residues. The CDR3 sequence: CASYLGLADSYEQYF. In DNA form, the CDR3 reads TGCGCCAGCTACTTGGGACTAGCGGACTCCTACGAGCAGTACTTC. Full variable domain (outside the CDR3, taken from reference TRBV5-1 and TRBJ2-7): KAGVTQTPRYLIKTRGQQVTLSCSPISGHRSVSWYQQTPGQGLQFLFEYFSETQRNKGNFPGRFSGRQFSNSRSEMNVSTLELGDSALYLCASYLGLADSYEQYFGPGTRLTVT.

In regard to this clone: The junction differs from germline at one of its ends, possibly a read error. The same CDR3 also results from other DNA sequences found in this sample. The rearrangement uses TRBV4-2 and TRBJ2-7; D gene uncertain. Per the germline V gene, CDR1 is LGHNA and CDR2 is YNFKEQ. The CDR3 is 15 residues long. The CDR3 region is CASSQELVDSYEQYF. CDR3 in DNA: TGTGCCAGCAGTCAAGAATTGGTTGATAGCTACGAGCAGTACTTC.

J is TRBJ2-7 and V is TRBV7-9; 13 nucleotides agree with TRBD2. The CDR3 runs 15 residues. Looked up from germline, CDR1 is SEHNR and CDR2 is FQNEAQ (reference sequence). V lost 4 bases, J lost 5 bases, and 5 bases stayed unmatched. CDR3 coding DNA: TGTGCCAGCAGCTCGGGACTAGCGGGAAAGAACGAGCAGTACTTC. Its protein is CASSSGLAGKNEQYF.

CDR3 DNA sequence: TGTGCCAGCAGCTTAATGGATGGCGAGGAGGGTTGTGGGCCTCCGGCCTACAATGAGCAGTTCTTC. As protein: CASSLMDGEEGCGPPAYNEQFF. The chain carries TRBV7-3 and TRBJ2-1, with D tentatively TRBD2 (6 bases). Looked up from germline, CDR1 is SGHTA and CDR2 is FQGTGA. V shed 1 base and J shed 2 bases, with 30 bases lying between them. This CDR3 region has 22 residues.

The genes are TRBV5-1 and TRBJ2-1; D not certain. The CDR3 is 12 amino acids. The ends were cut back, 4 bases at V and 2 bases at J, with 4 bases in the middle. Germline CDR1 reads SGHRS; CDR2 reads YFSETQ. This CDR3 reads CASSKTYNEQFF. The CDR3 DNA reads TGCGCCAGCAGCAAGACCTACAATGAGCAGTTCTTC.